Listed here is a single T cell receptor (beta chain). The sample originates from a study of blood T cells in healthy people across ages. Then a second PCR, running about 6 to 12 cycles, was carried out with a sample-barcoded 5' primer and a J-beta primer mix. TCRdb recomputed calls from the 5' RACE reads with MiXCR, one row per CDR3 protein. Of some 760,000 distinct CDR3 sequences listed, 20% to 25% were seen once; the top ten hold roughly 3.5%. From germline, CDR1 is MNHNY and CDR2 SVGAGI (reference sequence). V gave up 8 bases and J gave up 5 bases, with 6 bases separating them. The CDR3 is 11 residues long. A further study also used this sample, focusing on T cells of mothers and their children. Per that paper: With the M1S primer of the second PCR, sample barcodes and 2-4 random nucleotides were added.

This chain joins TRBV6-6 and TRBJ2-2; no firm D call. The source is a boy between 10 and 17 years old in good health. Sequences were obtained from blood. The CDR3 here is CASGITGELFF. CDR3 bases: TGTGCCAGCGGTATTACCGGGGAGCTGTTTTTT.